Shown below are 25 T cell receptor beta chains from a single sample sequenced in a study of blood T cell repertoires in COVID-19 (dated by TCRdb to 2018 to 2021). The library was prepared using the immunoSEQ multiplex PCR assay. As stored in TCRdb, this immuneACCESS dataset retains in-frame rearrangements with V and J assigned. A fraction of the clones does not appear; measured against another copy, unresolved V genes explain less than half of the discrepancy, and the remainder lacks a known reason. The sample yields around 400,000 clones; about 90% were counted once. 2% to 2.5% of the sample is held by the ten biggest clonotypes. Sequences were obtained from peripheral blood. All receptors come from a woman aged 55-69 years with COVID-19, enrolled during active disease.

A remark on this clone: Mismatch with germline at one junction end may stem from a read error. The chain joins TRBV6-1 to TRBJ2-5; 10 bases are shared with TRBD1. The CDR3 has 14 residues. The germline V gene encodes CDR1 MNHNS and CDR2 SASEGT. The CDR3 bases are TGTGCCAGCAGAGAAGACAGGGGGCCGGGGACCCAGTACTTC. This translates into CASREDRGPGTQYF.

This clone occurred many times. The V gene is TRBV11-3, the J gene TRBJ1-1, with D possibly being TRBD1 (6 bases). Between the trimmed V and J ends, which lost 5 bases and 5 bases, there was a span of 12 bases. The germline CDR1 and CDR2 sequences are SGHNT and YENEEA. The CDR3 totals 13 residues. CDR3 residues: CASSRRGGTEAFF. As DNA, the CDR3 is TGTGCCAGCAGCCGGCGAGGGGGAACTGAAGCTTTCTTT.

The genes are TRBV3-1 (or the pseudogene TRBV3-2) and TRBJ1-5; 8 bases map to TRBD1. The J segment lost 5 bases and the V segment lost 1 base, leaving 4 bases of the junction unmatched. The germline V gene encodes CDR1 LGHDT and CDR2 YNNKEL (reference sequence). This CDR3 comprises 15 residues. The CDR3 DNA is TGTGCCAGCAGCCAAGCGACAGGGGAGGATCAGCCCCAGCATTTT. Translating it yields CASSQATGEDQPQHF.

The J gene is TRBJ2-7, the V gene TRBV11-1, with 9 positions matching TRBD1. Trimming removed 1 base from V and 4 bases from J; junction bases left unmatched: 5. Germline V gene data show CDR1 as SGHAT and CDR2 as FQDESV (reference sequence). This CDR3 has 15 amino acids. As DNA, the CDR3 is TGTGCCAGCAGCTTAGTGGACAGGGGAATTTACGAGCAGTACTTC. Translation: CASSLVDRGIYEQYF.

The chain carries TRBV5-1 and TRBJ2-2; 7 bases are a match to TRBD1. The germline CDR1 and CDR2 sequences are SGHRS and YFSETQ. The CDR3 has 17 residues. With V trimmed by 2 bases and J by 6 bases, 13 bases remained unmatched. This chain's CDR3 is CASSFYTGTATAGELFF. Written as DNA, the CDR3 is TGCGCCAGCAGCTTTTACACCGGGACAGCTACGGCCGGGGAGCTGTTTTTT.

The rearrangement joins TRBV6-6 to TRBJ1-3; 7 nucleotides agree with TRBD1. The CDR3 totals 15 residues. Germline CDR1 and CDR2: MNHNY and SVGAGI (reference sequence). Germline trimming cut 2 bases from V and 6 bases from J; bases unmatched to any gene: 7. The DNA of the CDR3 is TGTGCCAGCAGTTACGCGGGACAGCCTTTAAACACCATATATTTT. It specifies CASSYAGQPLNTIYF.

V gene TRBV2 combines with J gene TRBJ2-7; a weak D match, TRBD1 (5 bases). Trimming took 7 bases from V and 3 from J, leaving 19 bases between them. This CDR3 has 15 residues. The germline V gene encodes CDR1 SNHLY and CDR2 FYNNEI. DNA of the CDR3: TGTGCCAGCAAGATGGGCGCAGGGTTTTTCTACGAGCAGTACTTC. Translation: CASKMGAGFFYEQYF.

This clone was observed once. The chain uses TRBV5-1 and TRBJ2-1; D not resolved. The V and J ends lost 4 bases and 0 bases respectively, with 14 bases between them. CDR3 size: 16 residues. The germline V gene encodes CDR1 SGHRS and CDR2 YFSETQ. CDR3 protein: CASSPRPDRSYNEQFF. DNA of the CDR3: TGCGCCAGCAGCCCGCGGCCAGACCGCTCCTACAATGAGCAGTTCTTC.

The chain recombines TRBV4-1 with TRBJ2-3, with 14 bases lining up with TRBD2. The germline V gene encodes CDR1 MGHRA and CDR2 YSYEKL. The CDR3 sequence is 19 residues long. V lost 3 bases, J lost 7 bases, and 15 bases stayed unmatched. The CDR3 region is CASSQRETSGGETMHTQYF. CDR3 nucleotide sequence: TGCGCCAGCAGCCAGAGGGAGACTAGCGGGGGGGAGACAATGCATACGCAGTATTTT.

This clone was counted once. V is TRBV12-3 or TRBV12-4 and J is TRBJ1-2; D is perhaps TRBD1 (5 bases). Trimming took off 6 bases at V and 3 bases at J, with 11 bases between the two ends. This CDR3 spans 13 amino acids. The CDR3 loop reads CASRERGDYGYTF. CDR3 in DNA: TGTGCCAGCAGGGAAAGGGGTGACTATGGCTACACCTTC.

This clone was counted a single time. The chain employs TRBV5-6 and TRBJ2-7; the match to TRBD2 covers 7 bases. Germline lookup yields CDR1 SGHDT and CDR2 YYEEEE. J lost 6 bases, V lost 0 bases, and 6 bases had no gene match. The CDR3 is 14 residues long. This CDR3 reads CASSLVRGISEQYF. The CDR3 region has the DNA TGTGCCAGCAGCTTGGTGCGGGGGATAAGCGAGCAGTACTTC.

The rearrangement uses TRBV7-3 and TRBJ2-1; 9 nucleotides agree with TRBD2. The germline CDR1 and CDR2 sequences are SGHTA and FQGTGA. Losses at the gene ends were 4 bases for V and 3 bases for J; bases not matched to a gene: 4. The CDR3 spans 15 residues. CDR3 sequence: CASSSSSGDYNEQFF. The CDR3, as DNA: TGTGCCAGCAGCTCGTCTAGCGGGGACTACAATGAGCAGTTCTTC.

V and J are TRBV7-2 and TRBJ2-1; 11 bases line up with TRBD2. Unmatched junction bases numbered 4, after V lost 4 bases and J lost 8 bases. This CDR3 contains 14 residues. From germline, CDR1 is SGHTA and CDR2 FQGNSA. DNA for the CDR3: TGTGCCAGCAGCTCACTAGCGGGGGCTTATGAGCAGTTCTTC. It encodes CASSSLAGAYEQFF.

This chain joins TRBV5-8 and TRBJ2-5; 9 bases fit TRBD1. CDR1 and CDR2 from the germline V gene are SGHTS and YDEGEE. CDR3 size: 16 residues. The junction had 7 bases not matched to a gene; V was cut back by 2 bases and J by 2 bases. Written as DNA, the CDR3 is TGTGCCAGCAGCTTCGGTTACAGGGGGCGGCAAGAGACCCAGTACTTC. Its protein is CASSFGYRGRQETQYF.

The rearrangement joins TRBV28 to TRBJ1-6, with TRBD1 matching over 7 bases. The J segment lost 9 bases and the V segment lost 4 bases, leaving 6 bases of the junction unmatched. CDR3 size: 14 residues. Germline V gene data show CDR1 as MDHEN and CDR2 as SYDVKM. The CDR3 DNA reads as TGTGCCAGCAGTTCTAGGACAGGAGGTTCACCCCTCCACTTT. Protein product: CASSSRTGGSPLHF.

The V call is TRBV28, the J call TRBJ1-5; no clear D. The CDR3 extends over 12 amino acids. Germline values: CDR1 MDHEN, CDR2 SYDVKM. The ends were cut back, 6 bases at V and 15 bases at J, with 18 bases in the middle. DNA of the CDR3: TGTGCCAGCAGACCCAACCTCGGTCAGCGGCATTTT. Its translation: CASRPNLGQRHF.

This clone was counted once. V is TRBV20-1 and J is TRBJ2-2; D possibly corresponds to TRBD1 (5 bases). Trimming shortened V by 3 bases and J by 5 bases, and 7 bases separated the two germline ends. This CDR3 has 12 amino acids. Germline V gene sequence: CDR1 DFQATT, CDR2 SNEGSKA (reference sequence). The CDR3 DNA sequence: TGCAGTGCTAGTAGGGGAACCGGGGAGCTGTTTTTT. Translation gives CSASRGTGELFF.

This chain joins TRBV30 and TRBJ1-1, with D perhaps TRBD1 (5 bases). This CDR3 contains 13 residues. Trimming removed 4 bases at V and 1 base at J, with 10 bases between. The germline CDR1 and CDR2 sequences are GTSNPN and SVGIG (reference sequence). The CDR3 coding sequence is TGTGCCTGGACCAAGACAGCGAACACTGAAGCTTTCTTT. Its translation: CAWTKTANTEAFF. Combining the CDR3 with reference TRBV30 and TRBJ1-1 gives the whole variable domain SQTIHQWPATLVQPVGSPLSLECTVEGTSNPNLYWYRQAAGRGLQLLFYSVGIGQISSEVPQNLSASRPQDRQFILSSKKLLLSDSGFYLCAWTKTANTEAFFGQGTRLTVV.

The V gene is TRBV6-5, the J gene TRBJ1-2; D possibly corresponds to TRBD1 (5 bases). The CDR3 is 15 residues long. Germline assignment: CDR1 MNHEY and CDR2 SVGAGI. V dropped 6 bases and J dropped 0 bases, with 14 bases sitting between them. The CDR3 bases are TGTGCCAGCAGAGGGGTGTGGGAATCTAACTATGGCTACACCTTC. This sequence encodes CASRGVWESNYGYTF.

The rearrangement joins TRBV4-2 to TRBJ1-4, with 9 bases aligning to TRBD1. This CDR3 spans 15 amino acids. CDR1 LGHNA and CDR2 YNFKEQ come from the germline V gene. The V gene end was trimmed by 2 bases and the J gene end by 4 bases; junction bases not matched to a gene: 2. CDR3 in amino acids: CASSQWGQGNEKLFF. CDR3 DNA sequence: TGTGCCAGCAGCCAATGGGGACAGGGTAATGAAAAACTGTTTTTT.

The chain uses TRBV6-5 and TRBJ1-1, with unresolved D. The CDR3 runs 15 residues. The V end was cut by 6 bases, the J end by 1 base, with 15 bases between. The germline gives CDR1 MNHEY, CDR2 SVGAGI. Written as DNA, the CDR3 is TGTGCCAGCAGCAACCTAGCCTCAGGGAACACTGAAGCTTTCTTT. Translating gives CASSNLASGNTEAFF.

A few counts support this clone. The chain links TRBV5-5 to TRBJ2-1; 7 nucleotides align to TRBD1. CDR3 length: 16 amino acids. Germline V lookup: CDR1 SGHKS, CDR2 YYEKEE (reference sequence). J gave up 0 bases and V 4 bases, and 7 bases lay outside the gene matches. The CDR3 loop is CASSPTGSSSYNEQFF. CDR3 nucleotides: TGTGCCAGCAGCCCGACAGGGTCGAGCTCCTACAATGAGCAGTTCTTC.

Here the CDR3 reads CASSLRGAYFTPYGYTF. CDR3 bases: TGTGCCAGCAGCTTGCGGGGGGCCTACTTCACCCCCTATGGCTACACCTTC. The rearrangement links TRBV5-4 to TRBJ1-2; possibly TRBD1 for D (6 bases). The CDR3 loop spans 17 amino acids. Trimming took 1 base from V and 4 from J, leaving 20 bases between them. Per the germline V gene, CDR1 is SGHNT and CDR2 is YYREEE (reference sequence).

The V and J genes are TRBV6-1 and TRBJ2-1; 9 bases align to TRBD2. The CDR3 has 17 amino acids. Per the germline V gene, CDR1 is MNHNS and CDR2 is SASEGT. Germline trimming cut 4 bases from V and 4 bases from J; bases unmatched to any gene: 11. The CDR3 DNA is TGTGCCAGCAGTGCTCTTCGGCGGGGGGGCTTTTACAATGAGCAGTTCTTC. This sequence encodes CASSALRRGGFYNEQFF.

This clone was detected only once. The CDR3 bases are TGTGCCAGCACCCGAACAGGGGACAACTATGGCTACACCTTC. This sequence encodes CASTRTGDNYGYTF. The rearrangement links TRBV11-2 to TRBJ1-2; TRBD1 matches 7 bases. V dropped 7 bases and J dropped 2; count of bases not matched to a gene: 7. The CDR3 length is 14 residues. From germline, CDR1 is SGHAT and CDR2 FQNNGV.